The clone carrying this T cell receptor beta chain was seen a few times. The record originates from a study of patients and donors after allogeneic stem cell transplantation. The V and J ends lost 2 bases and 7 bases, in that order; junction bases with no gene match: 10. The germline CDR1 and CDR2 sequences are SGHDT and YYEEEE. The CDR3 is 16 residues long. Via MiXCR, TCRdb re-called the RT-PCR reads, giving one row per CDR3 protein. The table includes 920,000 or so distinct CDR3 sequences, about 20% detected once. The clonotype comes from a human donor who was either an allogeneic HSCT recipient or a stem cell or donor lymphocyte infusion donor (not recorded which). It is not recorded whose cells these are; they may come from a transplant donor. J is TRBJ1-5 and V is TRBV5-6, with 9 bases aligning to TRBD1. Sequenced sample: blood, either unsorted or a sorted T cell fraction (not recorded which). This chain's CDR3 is CASSLNRGRQGQPQHF. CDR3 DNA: TGTGCCAGCAGCTTAAACAGGGGGCGCCAAGGACAGCCCCAGCATTTT.